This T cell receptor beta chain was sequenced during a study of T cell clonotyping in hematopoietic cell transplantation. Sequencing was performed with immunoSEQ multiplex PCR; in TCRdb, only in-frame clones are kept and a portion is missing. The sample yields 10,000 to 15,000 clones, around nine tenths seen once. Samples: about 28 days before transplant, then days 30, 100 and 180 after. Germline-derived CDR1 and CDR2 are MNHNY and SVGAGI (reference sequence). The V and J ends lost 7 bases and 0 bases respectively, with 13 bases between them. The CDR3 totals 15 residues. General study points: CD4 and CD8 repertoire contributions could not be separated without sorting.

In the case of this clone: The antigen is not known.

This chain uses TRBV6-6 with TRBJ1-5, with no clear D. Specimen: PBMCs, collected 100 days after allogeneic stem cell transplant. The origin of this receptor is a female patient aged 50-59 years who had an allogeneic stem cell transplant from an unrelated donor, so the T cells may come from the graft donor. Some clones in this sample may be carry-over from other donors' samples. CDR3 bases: TGTGCCAGCACCAGCCACGTGGATAGCAATCAGCCCCAGCATTTT. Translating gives CASTSHVDSNQPQHF.